The next 6 T cell receptor beta chains were all read from a single sample in a study of T cells in Graves' hyperthyroidism and ophthalmopathy. Amplification of TCR beta CDR3 regions was performed using RNA transcripts as template. An initial round of RT-PCR targeting the TCR CDR3 relied on the HTBI primer set. TCRdb reanalysed the multiplex PCR reads using MiXCR and keeps one entry per CDR3 protein. The table includes approximately 690,000 distinct CDR3 sequences, around 21% detected once. The source material was blood. All receptors derive from a man aged 30 to 39 with Graves' ophthalmopathy.

This clonotype has at least ten counts. CDR3 sequence reads: CASSLTGIYGYTF. CDR3 nucleotide sequence: TGTGCCAGCAGTTTAACAGGAATCTATGGCTACACCTTC. The chain carries TRBV12-3 or TRBV12-4 and TRBJ1-2; TRBD1 might be the D (5 bases). Between the trimmed V and J ends, which lost 2 bases and 4 bases, there was a span of 8 bases. This CDR3 contains 13 residues.

This clonotype was seen at least ten times. The chain uses TRBV7-9 and TRBJ2-1; no clear D gene. Trimming pared 1 base from V and 8 bases from J, leaving 6 bases between. Germline V gene sequence: CDR1 SEHNR, CDR2 FQNEAQ (reference sequence). The CDR3 spans 12 residues. CDR3 in amino acids: CASSLGQDEQFF. The CDR3 nucleotides are TGTGCCAGCAGCTTAGGGCAGGATGAGCAGTTCTTC.

The chain carries TRBV5-5 and TRBJ1-1; possible D gene TRBD1, 5 bases. CDR3 length: 14 residues. V lost 1 base, J lost 4 bases, and 11 bases lay in between. Germline CDR1 SGHKS, CDR2 YYEKEE (reference sequence). The CDR3 reads CASSLFWGSTEAFF. The CDR3 coding sequence is TGTGCCAGCAGCTTGTTTTGGGGGAGCACTGAAGCTTTCTTT.

This clonotype was observed a few times. The rearrangement links TRBV12-3 or TRBV12-4 to TRBJ1-3; D call uncertain. Trimming took off 4 bases at V and 0 bases at J, with 7 bases between the two ends. CDR3 size: 14 residues. The CDR3 spells CASSWRVSGNTIYF. CDR3 in DNA: TGTGCCAGCAGTTGGAGAGTCTCTGGAAACACCATATATTTT.

V is TRBV9 and J is TRBJ2-2; no firm D call. The CDR3 runs 17 residues. CDR1 SGDLS and CDR2 YYNGEE come from the germline V gene. With 5 bases removed from V and 0 bases from J, the gap between germline ends came to 17 bases. CDR3 residues: CASSRDVWVTNTGELFF. The CDR3 nucleotides read TGTGCCAGCAGTCGAGACGTGTGGGTTACGAACACCGGGGAGCTGTTTTTT.

The J gene is TRBJ1-2, the V gene TRBV12-3 or TRBV12-4; D is unclear. V lost 4 bases and J 4 bases, leaving 7 bases between the germline ends. The CDR3 extends over 12 amino acids. The CDR3 DNA follows: TGTGCCAGCAGTTCGGAGTTCTATGGCTACACCTTC. It codes for CASSSEFYGYTF.